The 22 T cell receptor beta chains in this list originate from one sample, sequenced in a study of cytomegalovirus exposure and HLA in healthy donors. Generated by immunoSEQ multiplex PCR, the TCRdb table keeps only in-frame clones and is missing some. The sample shows under 400,000 clones, over 75% of them seen only once. Sequenced input: PBMCs. All receptors derive from a man aged 25-45 years in good health and CMV-seronegative.

The rearrangement links TRBV19 to TRBJ2-1; 9 nucleotides line up with TRBD1. CDR1 LNHDA and CDR2 SQIVND come from the germline V gene (reference sequence). V was clipped by 4 bases and J by 6 bases; unmatched bases: 7. CDR3 length: 15 residues. CDR3 bases: TGTGCCAGTAGTACGACCGGGACAGGGATCAATGAGCAGTTCTTC. As protein: CASSTTGTGINEQFF.

This clone was recorded a few times. This sequence joins TRBV6-5 and TRBJ1-2, with a possible D match to TRBD1 (5 bases). This CDR3 spans 13 amino acids. Trimming removed 8 bases at V and 8 bases at J, with 18 bases between. From germline, CDR1 is MNHEY and CDR2 SVGAGI. CDR3 sequence: CASSDSGSEGYTF. DNA of the CDR3: TGTGCCAGCTCCGACAGTGGGTCTGAAGGCTACACCTTC.

V and J are TRBV11-2 and TRBJ2-7; D is ambiguous. Germline CDR1 reads SGHAT; CDR2 reads FQNNGV. Trimming took 1 base from V and 6 from J, leaving 10 bases between them. CDR3 length: 13 residues. The CDR3 region has the DNA TGTGCCAGCAGCTTAGGAGACATTACCGAGCAGTACTTC. This codes for CASSLGDITEQYF.

The chain couples TRBV7-9 to TRBJ1-1, with 7 bases matching TRBD1. The CDR3 spans 14 residues. J lost 1 base, V lost 6 bases, and 5 bases had no gene match. CDR1 and CDR2 from the germline V gene are SEHNR and FQNEAQ (reference sequence). The CDR3 is CASSDGQANTEAFF. The CDR3 DNA sequence: TGTGCCAGCAGTGACGGACAGGCGAACACTGAAGCTTTCTTT.

This chain links TRBV29-1 with TRBJ1-1; unclear D gene. CDR1 and CDR2 (germline): SQVTM, ANQGSEA. The CDR3 consists of 13 residues. V lost 4 bases and J lost 4, with 13 bases in between. The CDR3, as DNA: TGCAGCGTTGTAGTTGAGGTCCTCACTGAAGCTTTCTTT. Translated, it gives CSVVVEVLTEAFF.

This chain links TRBV15 with TRBJ2-5, with 9 bases that match TRBD1. CDR1 and CDR2 from the germline V gene are LNHNV and YYDKDF (reference sequence). V dropped 0 bases and J dropped 1; count of bases not matched to a gene: 3. There are 16 residues in the CDR3. The CDR3 loop is CATSRERTGVQETQYF. In DNA, the CDR3 is TGTGCCACCAGCAGAGAAAGGACAGGGGTCCAAGAGACCCAGTACTTC.

The V call is TRBV5-4, the J call TRBJ2-1, with 10 bases lining up with TRBD2. The CDR3 length is 14 residues. Germline-derived CDR1 and CDR2 are SGHNT and YYREEE (reference sequence). J was trimmed by 9 bases and V by 4 bases; bases with no gene match: 7. The CDR3 is CASSGAGGPTEQFF. The CDR3 nucleotides read TGTGCCAGCAGCGGAGCGGGGGGGCCAACTGAGCAGTTCTTC.

The V and J genes are TRBV7-2 and TRBJ2-7; D is unresolved. V lost 1 base, J lost 5 bases, and 9 bases lay in between. Germline V gives CDR1 SGHTA, CDR2 FQGNSA. The CDR3 is 13 residues long. In nucleotides, the CDR3 is TGTGCCAGCAGCTTAGTTCCCTACGACGAGCAGTACTTC. Its protein product is CASSLVPYDEQYF.

The rearrangement uses TRBV6-5 and TRBJ1-4, with 9 bases matching TRBD1. Per the germline V gene, CDR1 is MNHEY and CDR2 is SVGAGI. V dropped 5 bases and J dropped 7; count of bases not matched to a gene: 5. The CDR3 has 14 residues. CDR3 sequence: CASSTDRGLEKLFF. CDR3 DNA: TGTGCCAGCAGTACGGACAGGGGCCTTGAAAAACTGTTTTTT.

CDR3 amino acids: CASSMSSGGYTF. The CDR3 DNA is TGTGCCAGTAGTATGTCCAGTGGTGGCTACACCTTC. This chain uses TRBV19 with TRBJ1-2; D call uncertain. Trimming took 3 bases from V and 7 from J, leaving 9 bases between them. This CDR3 has 12 residues. Germline assignment: CDR1 LNHDA and CDR2 SQIVND (reference sequence). Based on the CDR3 plus reference TRBV19 and TRBJ1-2, the full variable domain is DGGITQSPKYLFRKEGQNVTLSCEQNLNHDAMYWYRQDPGQGLRLIYYSQIVNDFQKGDIAEGYSVSREKKESFPLTVTSAQKNPTAFYLCASSMSSGGYTFGSGTRLTVV.

The CDR3 DNA is TGTGCCAGCAGACCGAGGGGGCTTTTCGATGGCTACACCTTC. It specifies CASRPRGLFDGYTF. The chain links TRBV6-6 to TRBJ1-2, with TRBD1 matching 7 bases. With 6 bases clipped from V and 6 bases from J, the junction kept 10 bases outside the gene matches. The CDR3 extends over 14 amino acids. Germline assignment: CDR1 MNHNY and CDR2 SVGAGI (reference sequence).

This clone was observed once. V is TRBV27 and J is TRBJ2-7; TRBD1 matches at 10 bases. In germline, CDR1 is MNHEY, CDR2 SMNVEV (reference sequence). This CDR3 has 17 residues. V lost 7 bases, J lost 2 bases, and 14 bases stayed unmatched. CDR3 nucleotides: TGTGCCAGCACGCAACGAACCGGGACAGGGGTGGCCTACGAGCAGTACTTC. It codes for CASTQRTGTGVAYEQYF.

The chain carries TRBV10-3 and TRBJ1-6, with 8 bases that match TRBD1. The CDR3 runs to 15 residues. Germline assignment: CDR1 ENHRY and CDR2 SYGVKD. After removal of 4 bases from V and 5 bases from J, the junction contained 4 bases not matched to a gene. CDR3 coding DNA: TGTGCCATCAGTGTAATGGACAGGGATAATTCACCCCTCCACTTT. As protein: CAISVMDRDNSPLHF.

The chain joins TRBV10-1 to TRBJ2-7, with 8 bases matching TRBD2. CDR3 length equals 15 residues. Trimming took 2 bases from V and 2 from J; bases not matched to a gene: 5. Looked up from germline, CDR1 is WNHNN and CDR2 is SYGVQD (reference sequence). The DNA for the CDR3 is TGCGCCAGCAGTGAGATGGCGGGGGGCCCCTACGAGCAGTACTTC. Its protein is CASSEMAGGPYEQYF.

The J gene is TRBJ2-1, the V gene TRBV28; 8 positions match TRBD1. The CDR3 loop spans 14 amino acids. The germline V gene encodes CDR1 MDHEN and CDR2 SYDVKM. The V segment lost 6 bases and the J segment 8 bases; nucleotides outside the gene matches: 9. The DNA of the CDR3 is TGTGCCAGCAGAATGGACAGGGTAGTCCATGAGCAGTTCTTC. This gives the protein CASRMDRVVHEQFF.

The chain links TRBV10-2 to TRBJ1-3; TRBD1 might be the D (6 bases). Germline V CDR1 and CDR2: WSHSY, SAAADI. This CDR3 has 14 amino acids. Trimming pared 1 base from V and 7 bases from J, leaving 11 bases between. The CDR3 spells CASSEFSRGNTIYF. The CDR3 DNA follows: TGCGCCAGCAGTGAGTTTTCTAGGGGGAACACCATATATTTT.

The chain carries TRBV7-2 and TRBJ2-7; TRBD1 might be the D (5 bases). CDR1 and CDR2 from the germline V gene are SGHTA and FQGNSA. The CDR3 extends over 12 amino acids. The germline V and J ends were trimmed by 1 base and 8 bases, with 9 bases remaining between them. The CDR3 DNA reads TGTGCCAGCAGCTTAGGGCAGGGAAAGCAGTACTTC. This encodes CASSLGQGKQYF.

V and J are TRBV10-1 and TRBJ2-5; 10 bases line up with TRBD2. Trimming at V came to 5 bases and at J to 2 bases, leaving 5 bases not matched to a gene. The CDR3 has 15 amino acids. Per germline, CDR1 WNHNN and CDR2 SYGVQD (reference sequence). CDR3 bases: TGCGCCAGCAGTAGAGCGGGGGGGCGGCAAGAGACCCAGTACTTC. Its protein product is CASSRAGGRQETQYF.

The V call is TRBV6-5, the J call TRBJ1-2; 8 nucleotides agree with TRBD1. The trim removed 5 bases at V and 4 bases at J, leaving 6 bases unmatched. The CDR3 runs 14 residues. Looked up from germline, CDR1 is MNHEY and CDR2 is SVGAGI. CDR3 in amino acids: CASSKSGGVYGYTF. The CDR3 DNA reads TGTGCCAGCAGTAAATCAGGGGGCGTCTATGGCTACACCTTC.

DNA for the CDR3: TGTGCCAGCAGGGACGGGACAGGGGTATCCGGGGAGCTGTTTTTT. This codes for CASRDGTGVSGELFF. The J gene is TRBJ2-2, the V gene TRBV5-6; 10 nucleotides agree with TRBD1. J lost 6 bases, V lost 5 bases, and 7 bases had no gene match. The CDR3 consists of 15 residues. CDR1 is SGHDT, CDR2 YYEEEE, per germline. The full variable domain, completed using reference TRBV5-6 and TRBJ2-2, is DAGVTQSPTHLIKTRGQQVTLRCSPKSGHDTVSWYQQALGQGPQFIFQYYEEEERQRGNFPDRFSGHQFPNYSSELNVNALLLGDSALYLCASRDGTGVSGELFFGEGSRLTVL.

The chain uses TRBV7-9 and TRBJ2-5; 7 nucleotides match TRBD2. Germline V lookup: CDR1 SEHNR, CDR2 FQNEAQ (reference sequence). Germline trimming cut 5 bases from V and 1 base from J; bases unmatched to any gene: 10. The CDR3 is made up of 16 amino acids. CDR3 sequence reads: CASSPVTSSVQETQYF. For the CDR3, the DNA is TGTGCCAGCAGCCCCGTGACTAGCAGTGTCCAAGAGACCCAGTACTTC.

This sequence joins TRBV5-6 and TRBJ2-2; D may be TRBD2 (5 bases). The germline V gene encodes CDR1 SGHDT and CDR2 YYEEEE. V was clipped by 3 bases and J by 3 bases, with 12 bases between them. The CDR3 length is 15 residues. The CDR3 loop reads CASSSRVKDTGELFF. CDR3 coding DNA: TGTGCCAGCAGCTCGAGGGTAAAGGACACCGGGGAGCTGTTTTTT.